Listed below are T cell receptor beta chains from one sample, sequenced in a study of T cell responses to AZD1222 COVID-19 vaccine. TCRdb's table, derived via immunoSEQ multiplex PCR, lists solely in-frame clones and lacks some. Of 96,000 or so clones in the sample, roughly 90% are singletons; the top ten hold 26%. The source was peripheral blood, collected on day 0 of AZD1222 vaccination. The receptors derive from an adult in good health. Both conserved end residues are part of each CDR3. A D gene is named only where the DNA matches it firmly. Rows may omit the clone size; those that give it use once, few, many or a size class.

CDR3 protein: CASSRDTENTEAFF; CDR3 DNA: TGTGCCAGCAGCCGGGACACCGAGAACACTGAAGCTTTCTTT; V gene: TRBV5-4; J gene: TRBJ1-1; D gene: NA; clone size: once
CDR3 protein: CASSPGTPGANVLTF; CDR3 DNA: TGCGCCAGCAGCCCCGGGACACCTGGGGCCAACGTCCTGACTTTC; V gene: TRBV5-1; J gene: TRBJ2-6; D gene: NA; clone size: NA
CDR3 protein: CASSFLAQSGDNEQFF; CDR3 DNA: TGTGCCAGCAGCTTCCTCGCCCAAAGTGGGGACAATGAGCAGTTCTTC; V gene: TRBV5-6; J gene: TRBJ2-1; D gene: NA; clone size: NA
CDR3 protein: CASSLWREGREQFF; CDR3 DNA: TGTGCCAGCAGCTTGTGGAGGGAGGGTCGTGAGCAGTTCTTC; V gene: TRBV5-5; J gene: TRBJ2-1; D gene: TRBD2; clone size: once
CDR3 protein: CASSLVDRGVAFF; CDR3 DNA: TGTGCCAGCAGTTTGGTGGACAGAGGGGTAGCTTTCTTT; V gene: TRBV12-3/TRBV12-4; J gene: TRBJ1-1; D gene: NA; clone size: NA
CDR3 protein: CASSLAQGGGEHGYTF; CDR3 DNA: TGTGCCAGCAGCTTGGCCCAGGGAGGGGGAGAACATGGCTACACCTTC; V gene: TRBV5-4; J gene: TRBJ1-2; D gene: NA; clone size: NA
CDR3 protein: CASSQAQQGRGSYGYTF; CDR3 DNA: TGCGCCAGCAGCCAAGCCCAACAGGGGAGGGGCTCCTATGGCTACACCTTC; V gene: TRBV4-1; J gene: TRBJ1-2; D gene: TRBD1; clone size: once
CDR3 protein: CACWKLGVGDGYTF; CDR3 DNA: TGTGCCTGTTGGAAATTGGGCGTTGGGGATGGCTACACCTTC; V gene: TRBV30; J gene: TRBJ1-2; D gene: NA; clone size: NA
CDR3 protein: CASRRQGVSTDTQYF; CDR3 DNA: TGTGCCAGCAGAAGACAGGGTGTTAGCACAGATACGCAGTATTTT; V gene: TRBV13; J gene: TRBJ2-3; D gene: TRBD1; clone size: NA
CDR3 protein: CASRAGTGNEKLFF; CDR3 DNA: TGTGCCAGCCGCGCCGGGACAGGGAACGAAAAACTGTTTTTT; V gene: TRBV5-5; J gene: TRBJ1-4; D gene: TRBD1; clone size: NA
CDR3 protein: CASRPDRVGGYTF; CDR3 DNA: TGTGCCAGCAGACCAGACAGGGTGGGAGGCTACACCTTC; V gene: TRBV28; J gene: TRBJ1-2; D gene: TRBD1; clone size: NA
CDR3 protein: CASSPPGSEKLFF; CDR3 DNA: TGTGCCAGCTCACCACCGGGATCCGAAAAACTGTTTTTT; V gene: TRBV18; J gene: TRBJ1-4; D gene: NA; clone size: NA
CDR3 protein: CASSGREDGYTF; CDR3 DNA: TGTGCCAGCAGTGGCAGGGAGGATGGCTACACCTTC; V gene: TRBV27; J gene: TRBJ1-2; D gene: NA; clone size: NA
CDR3 protein: CASSPSGGAYSNQPQHF; CDR3 DNA: TGTGCCAGCAGCCCTTCCGGCGGGGCCTATAGCAATCAGCCCCAGCATTTT; V gene: TRBV7-2; J gene: TRBJ1-5; D gene: NA; clone size: NA
CDR3 protein: CASSLKLAGGTLQYEQYF; CDR3 DNA: TGCGCCAGCAGCTTGAAACTAGCGGGAGGGACCCTCCAGTACGAGCAGTACTTC; V gene: TRBV5-1; J gene: TRBJ2-7; D gene: TRBD2; clone size: NA
CDR3 protein: CASSQDVGRYSGNTIYF; CDR3 DNA: TGTGCCAGCAGCCAAGATGTGGGCAGATACTCTGGAAACACCATATATTTT; V gene: TRBV3-1/TRBV3-2; J gene: TRBJ1-3; D gene: NA; clone size: NA
CDR3 protein: CASSYSNSGDYEQYF; CDR3 DNA: TGTGCCAGCAGTTACTCTAATAGCGGAGACTACGAGCAGTACTTC; V gene: TRBV6-5; J gene: TRBJ2-7; D gene: NA; clone size: NA
CDR3 protein: CASSRGATSNTGELFF; CDR3 DNA: TGTGCCAGCAGCAGGGGGGCTACCTCGAACACCGGGGAGCTGTTTTTT; V gene: TRBV5-8; J gene: TRBJ2-2; D gene: NA; clone size: NA
CDR3 protein: CASSSPGQGWNSPLHF; CDR3 DNA: TGTGCCAGCAGCTCACCGGGACAGGGCTGGAATTCACCCCTCCACTTT; V gene: TRBV5-6; J gene: TRBJ1-6; D gene: TRBD1; clone size: NA
CDR3 protein: CASSERYEQYF; CDR3 DNA: TGTGCCAGCAGTGAGAGATACGAGCAGTACTTC; V gene: TRBV28; J gene: TRBJ2-7; D gene: NA; clone size: NA
CDR3 protein: CAISETGRGGNSPLHF; CDR3 DNA: TGTGCCATCAGTGAGACAGGGCGCGGGGGAAATTCACCCCTCCACTTT; V gene: TRBV10-3; J gene: TRBJ1-6; D gene: NA; clone size: once
CDR3 protein: CASSGMGLAGTGELFF; CDR3 DNA: TGTGCCAGCAGTGGGATGGGACTAGCGGGCACCGGGGAGCTGTTTTTT; V gene: TRBV2; J gene: TRBJ2-2; D gene: TRBD2; clone size: few
CDR3 protein: CASSLGRTASYEQYF; CDR3 DNA: TGCGCCAGCAGCTTAGGGAGGACAGCGTCCTACGAGCAGTACTTC; V gene: TRBV5-1; J gene: TRBJ2-7; D gene: NA; clone size: NA
CDR3 protein: CTSSQERERQFF; CDR3 DNA: TGCACCAGCAGCCAGGAGCGGGAGCGGCAGTTCTTC; V gene: TRBV1; J gene: TRBJ2-1; D gene: NA; clone size: NA
CDR3 protein: CASSQVGGRWAGELFF; CDR3 DNA: TGTGCCAGCAGCCAAGTAGGCGGGAGATGGGCCGGGGAGCTGTTTTTT; V gene: TRBV14; J gene: TRBJ2-2; D gene: TRBD2; clone size: NA